This T cell receptor (beta chain) was retrieved from a study of blood T cell repertoires in COVID-19 (dated by TCRdb to the early 2020s). Regarding the complete study: The collaborator samples originated in the United States, Italy and Spain and spanned the acute and convalescent phases of COVID-19. The repertoires were released in a freely available public database intended as a resource for research on the immune response to SARS-CoV-2. The prospective study material was composed of cDNA or gDNA derived from T cells, B-cell-depleted T cells, or PBMCs. Deeply sampled blood TCRbeta repertoires from subjects exposed to, actively infected with, or recovered from COVID-19 were included in the dataset. Nearly every sample came with metadata listing a de-identified subject ID, COVID-19 status, age in years and sex. Samples were obtained from the ongoing ImmuneRACE study (first 160 participants) and from 1,254 subjects provided by 6 global collaborators. HLA class I and class II types, where available, came from metadata supplied by the sample provider rather than from assay-based typing.

Concerning this clone itself: Its binding antigen is unknown. No base-level quality is on record; no much larger clone is a single base apart.

TCRbeta CDR3 regions were amplified from genomic DNA using the immunoSEQ Assay, a bias-controlled multiplex PCR. Per the original workflow: Within the assay, amplification of reference gene primers was used to estimate how many nucleated cells each sample contained. Sequence reads were collapsed and filtered to measure the absolute abundance of every unique TCRbeta CDR3 rearrangement. For each sample, productive Simpson clonality was calculated by taking the square root of Simpson's diversity index across productive rearrangements. Sourced from immuneACCESS, this table was stored by TCRdb with only in-frame sequences that have V and J called. A share of the clones is absent; for the studies checked, an unresolved V gene accounts for under half, and the remainder has no known explanation. The DNA was the basis for D and trimming; V, J and clone size are from that table. The sample table contains roughly 400,000 clones; only one count was recorded for about 89% of them. Of the sample, around 0.86% falls within the top ten clones.

Participants in the prospective study were aged 18 to 89 years, lived in under 30 United States geographic areas, and enrolled through a virtual design. In the prospective study, participants were assigned to cohorts based on the clinical history participants reported in a screening survey and a study questionnaire. Exposed participants had been in contact, within 2 weeks of entering the study, with a person who had a PCR-confirmed or clinician-diagnosed case of COVID-19. Mobile phlebotomists in the prospective study collected whole blood, serum and a nasopharyngeal or oropharyngeal swab from every participant. Participants in the prospective study had the option to provide additional blood draws and questionnaires over a roughly 2-month period. Before DNA extraction, prospective study blood samples were shipped either frozen or at room temperature. CDR1 and CDR2 are read off the germline V gene as MNHNS and SASEGT. There are 10 amino acids in the CDR3, from cysteine to phenylalanine inclusive. CDR3 DNA only is kept here, 30 bases in frame from base 1. Relative to germline, V is missing 3 bases and J is missing 15 bases, with 1 base of the junction outside any gene match.

Study-level results and caveats: The quantity of clinical and demographic metadata differed by source and by participant and was supplied without curation.

Sequencing used PBMCs or T cells enriched from blood (not recorded which). This TCR was recovered from a middle-aged woman who had been exposed to COVID-19. The chain couples TRBV6-1 to TRBJ1-3; 8 middle bases align to TRBD1. The nucleotide sequence is given as TGTGCCAGCAGTGAGGACAGGGAATATTTT. Translated, this is CASSEDREYF.